This T cell receptor beta chain comes out of a study of T cell responses to AZD1222 COVID-19 vaccine. General observations from the study: A mostly white British donor set with more females was recruited, and clonal diversity was possibly underestimated. Baseline serostatus was positive in only a handful of AZD1222 recipients. A rise in Spike-specific TCR breadth and depth followed two AZD1222 doses. Repertoires were collected only later (after the peak T cell response had occurred).

The table came from immunoSEQ multiplex PCR; TCRdb's copy has only in-frame clones and leaves some out. The repertoire includes about 180,000 clones, less than 95% of them detected once, and approximately 1.4% sits in the top ten. Looked up from germline, CDR1 is ENHRY and CDR2 is SYGVKD. V was clipped by 5 bases and J by 6 bases; unmatched bases: 4. The length of the CDR3 is 12 residues. In the case of this clone: Its antigen is unidentified.

The source was peripheral blood, collected on day 0 of AZD1222 vaccination. The V and J genes are TRBV10-3 and TRBJ2-7, with 7 bases that match TRBD2. The sequence came from an adult in good health. CDR3 residues: CAISRLAGEQYF. The CDR3 DNA follows: TGTGCCATCAGTCGACTAGCTGGCGAGCAGTACTTC.